This T cell receptor (beta chain) derives from a study of blood T cell repertoires in COVID-19. The germline V gene has CDR1 SGHTA and CDR2 FQGTGA. The ends were cut back, 4 bases at V and 5 bases at J, with 14 bases in the middle. The CDR3 extends over 14 amino acids. Method: immunoSEQ multiplex PCR; TCRdb's copy keeps in-frame clones and lacks some. There are approximately 230,000 clones in the sample; 70% to 85% occur only once, and 8.9% lies in the top ten. The chain couples TRBV7-3 to TRBJ1-1; a possible D gene is TRBD1 (6 bases). The specimen sequenced was peripheral blood. The origin of this receptor is an elderly man with acute or convalescent COVID-19. The CDR3 DNA follows: TGTGCCAGCAGCTCCACCCACAGGGAAACTGAAGCTTTCTTT. Amino acid sequence: CASSSTHRETEAFF. The full variable domain, rest sourced from reference TRBV7-3 and TRBJ1-1, is GAGVSQTPSNKVTEKGKYVELRCDPISGHTALYWYRQSLGQGPEFLIYFQGTGAADDSGLPNDRFFAVRPEGSVSTLKIQRTERGDSAVYLCASSSTHRETEAFFGQGTRLTVV.